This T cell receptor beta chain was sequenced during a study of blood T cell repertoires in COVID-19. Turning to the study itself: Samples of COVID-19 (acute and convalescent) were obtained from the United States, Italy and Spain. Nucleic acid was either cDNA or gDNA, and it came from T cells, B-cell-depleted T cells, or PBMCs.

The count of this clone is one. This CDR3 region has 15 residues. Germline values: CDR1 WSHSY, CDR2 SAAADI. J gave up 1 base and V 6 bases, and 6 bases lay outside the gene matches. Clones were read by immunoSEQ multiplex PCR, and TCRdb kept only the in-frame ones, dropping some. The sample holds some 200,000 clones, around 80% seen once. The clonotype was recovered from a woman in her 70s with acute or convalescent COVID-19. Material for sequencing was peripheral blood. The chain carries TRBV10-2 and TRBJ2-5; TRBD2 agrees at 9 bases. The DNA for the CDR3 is TGCGCCAGCAGAGTAGCGGGGGCTACCCAAGAGACCCAGTACTTC. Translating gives CASRVAGATQETQYF.